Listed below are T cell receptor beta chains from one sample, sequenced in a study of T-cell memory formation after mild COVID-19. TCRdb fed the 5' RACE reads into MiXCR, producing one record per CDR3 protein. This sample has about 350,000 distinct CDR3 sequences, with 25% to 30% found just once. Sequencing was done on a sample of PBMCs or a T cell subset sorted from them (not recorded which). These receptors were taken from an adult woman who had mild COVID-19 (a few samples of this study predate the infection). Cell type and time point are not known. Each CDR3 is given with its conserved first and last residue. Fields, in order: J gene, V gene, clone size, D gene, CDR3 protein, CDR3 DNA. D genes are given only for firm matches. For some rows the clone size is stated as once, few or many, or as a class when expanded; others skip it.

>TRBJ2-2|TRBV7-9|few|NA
CASSSPRAGGELFF
TGTGCCAGCAGCTCCCCTCGGGCCGGCGGGGAGCTGTTTTTT
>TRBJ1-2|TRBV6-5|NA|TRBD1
CASSQGASSYGYTF
TGTGCCAGCAGTCAGGGGGCTTCCAGCTATGGCTACACCTTC
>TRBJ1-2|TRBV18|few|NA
CASSPPSRGYGYTF
TGTGCCAGCTCACCACCCTCCAGGGGCTACGGCTACACCTTC
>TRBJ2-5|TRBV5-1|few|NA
CASSSRGAFQETQYF
TGCGCCAGCAGCAGTAGGGGGGCCTTCCAAGAGACCCAGTACTTC
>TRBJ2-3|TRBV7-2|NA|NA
CASSWRETGSTDTQYF
TGTGCCAGCAGCTGGCGGGAAACAGGTAGCACAGATACGCAGTATTTT
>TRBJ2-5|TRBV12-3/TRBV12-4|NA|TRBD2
CASSLTSGRGETQYF
TGTGCCAGCAGTTTGACTAGCGGGAGAGGAGAGACCCAGTACTTC
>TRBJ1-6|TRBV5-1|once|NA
CASSPSGVTGSPLHF
TGCGCCAGCAGCCCGTCCGGGGTAACTGGTTCACCCCTCCACTTT
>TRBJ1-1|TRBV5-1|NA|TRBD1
CASSPTGSNSEAFF
TGCGCCAGCAGCCCGACAGGGAGTAACTCTGAAGCTTTCTTT
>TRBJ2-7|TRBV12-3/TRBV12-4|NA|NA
CASSLELPTYEQYF
TGTGCCAGCAGTTTAGAGCTCCCCACCTACGAGCAGTACTTC
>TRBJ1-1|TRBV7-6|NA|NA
CASSLEGDTEAFF
TGTGCCAGCAGCTTAGAGGGAGACACTGAAGCTTTCTTT
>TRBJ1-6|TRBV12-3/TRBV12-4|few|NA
CASGKPNSPLHF
TGTGCCAGCGGAAAGCCCAATTCACCCCTCCACTTT
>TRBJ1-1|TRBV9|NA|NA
CASSVAGADTEAFF
TGTGCCAGCAGCGTAGCAGGGGCGGACACTGAAGCTTTCTTT
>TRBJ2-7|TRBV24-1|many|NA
CATSEGYEQYF
TGTGCCACCAGTGAGGGCTACGAGCAGTACTTC
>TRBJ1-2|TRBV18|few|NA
CASSPDMVNYGYTF
TGTGCCAGCTCACCGGACATGGTTAACTATGGCTACACCTTC
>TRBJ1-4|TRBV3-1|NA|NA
CASSQGGTPPNEKLFF
TGTGCCAGCAGCCAGGGGGGGACACCACCCAATGAAAAACTGTTTTTT
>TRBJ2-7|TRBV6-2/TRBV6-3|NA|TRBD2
CASRLAGGSIEQYF
TGTGCCAGCAGACTAGCGGGAGGCTCCATAGAGCAGTACTTC
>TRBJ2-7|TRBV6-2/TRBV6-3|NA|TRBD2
CASSLRGRAPYEQYF
TGTGCCAGCAGTTTACGAGGGAGGGCCCCCTACGAGCAGTACTTC
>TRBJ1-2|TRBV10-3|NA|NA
CAISVEGIYGYTF
TGTGCCATCAGTGTTGAGGGGATCTATGGCTACACCTTC
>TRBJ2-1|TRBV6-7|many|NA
CASSYSSIPTGEVQFF
TGTGCCAGCAGTTACTCGAGTATCCCTACTGGAGAGGTGCAGTTCTTC
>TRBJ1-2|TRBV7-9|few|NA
CASSPPSVRTYGYTF
TGTGCCAGCAGCCCACCGTCCGTCAGGACCTATGGCTACACCTTC
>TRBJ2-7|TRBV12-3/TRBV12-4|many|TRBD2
CASSSGLAGYEQYF
TGTGCCAGCAGTTCAGGACTAGCGGGCTACGAGCAGTACTTC
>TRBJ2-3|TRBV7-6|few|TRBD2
CASSLEAGVSTDTQYF
TGTGCCAGCAGCTTAGAAGCGGGGGTTTCCACAGATACGCAGTATTTT
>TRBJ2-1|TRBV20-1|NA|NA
CSASTPTYGAYNEQFF
TGCAGTGCTAGCACTCCTACTTATGGGGCCTACAATGAGCAGTTCTTC
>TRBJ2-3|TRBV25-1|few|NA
CASSEYALTDTQYF
TGTGCCAGCAGTGAATATGCGCTCACAGATACGCAGTATTTT
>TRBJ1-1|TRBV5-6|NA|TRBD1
CASSLVNRGNTEAFF
TGTGCCAGCAGCTTGGTTAACAGGGGGAACACTGAAGCTTTCTTT
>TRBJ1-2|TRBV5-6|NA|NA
CASSLRVPPTNYGYTF
TGTGCCAGCAGCCTCCGTGTTCCTCCTACCAACTATGGCTACACCTTC
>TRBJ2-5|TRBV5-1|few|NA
CASSLARFQETQYF
TGCGCCAGCAGCTTGGCAAGGTTTCAAGAGACCCAGTACTTC
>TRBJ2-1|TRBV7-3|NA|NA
CASSPRGAEMYNEQFF
TGTGCCAGCAGTCCTCGAGGGGCAGAGATGTACAATGAGCAGTTCTTC
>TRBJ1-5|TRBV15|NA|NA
CATTPREGPGSGRNQPQHF
TGTGCCACCACCCCGAGGGAAGGACCGGGATCGGGGAGGAATCAGCCCCAGCATTTT
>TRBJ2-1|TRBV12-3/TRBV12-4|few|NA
CASSSGRPRPSYNEQFF
TGTGCCAGCAGTTCGGGACGTCCGAGACCGAGCTACAATGAGCAGTTCTTC
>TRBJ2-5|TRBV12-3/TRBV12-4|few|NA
CASSRTGHGQETQYF
TGTGCCAGCAGTCGTACGGGACACGGCCAAGAGACCCAGTACTTC
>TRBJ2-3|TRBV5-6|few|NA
CASSLSQGLFTDTQYF
TGTGCCAGCAGCTTGAGCCAGGGGTTATTCACAGATACGCAGTATTTT
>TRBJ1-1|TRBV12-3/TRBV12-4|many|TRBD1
CASSPSGGRGAFF
TGTGCCAGCAGTCCTTCGGGGGGCAGGGGGGCTTTCTTT
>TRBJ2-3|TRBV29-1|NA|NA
CSDGGVTDTQYF
TGCAGCGACGGGGGCGTCACAGATACGCAGTATTTT
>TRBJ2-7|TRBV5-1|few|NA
CASRVDPAPLYEQYF
TGCGCCAGCAGGGTTGACCCAGCGCCACTCTACGAGCAGTACTTC
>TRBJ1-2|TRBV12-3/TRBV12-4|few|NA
CASSLAMGQGYTF
TGTGCCAGCAGTTTAGCTATGGGGCAGGGCTACACCTTC
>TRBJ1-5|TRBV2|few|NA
CASSEPGSNQPQHF
TGTGCCAGCAGTGAACCAGGTTCCAATCAGCCCCAGCATTTT
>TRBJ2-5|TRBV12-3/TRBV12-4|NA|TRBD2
CASTSGGLGETQYF
TGTGCCAGCACGAGCGGGGGCCTAGGGGAGACCCAGTACTTC
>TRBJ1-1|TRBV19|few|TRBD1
CASSTRTGQGKTEAFF
TGTGCCAGTAGTACCCGCACCGGACAGGGAAAAACTGAAGCTTTCTTT
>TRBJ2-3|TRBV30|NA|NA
CAWSSVDTQYF
TGTGCCTGGAGTTCGGTAGATACGCAGTATTTT
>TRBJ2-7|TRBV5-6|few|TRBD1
CASSLSGGRYEQYF
TGTGCCAGCAGCTTATCAGGGGGTCGGTACGAGCAGTACTTC
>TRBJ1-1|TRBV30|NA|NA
CAWKKGGNTEAFF
TGTGCCTGGAAAAAGGGCGGGAACACTGAAGCTTTCTTT
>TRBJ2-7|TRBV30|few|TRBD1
CAWTSTGSKQYF
TGTGCCTGGACCTCGACAGGGAGCAAGCAGTACTTC
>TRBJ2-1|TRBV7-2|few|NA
CASIGDGPAYNEQFF
TGTGCCAGCATCGGTGACGGGCCAGCCTACAATGAGCAGTTCTTC
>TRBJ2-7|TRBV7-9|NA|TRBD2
CASSSDGTSGGETQYF
TGTGCCAGCAGCTCTGACGGTACTAGCGGGGGAGAGACGCAGTACTTC
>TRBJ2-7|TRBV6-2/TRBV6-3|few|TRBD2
CASSGARTSGRARSYEQYF
TGTGCCAGCAGCGGCGCCCGGACTAGCGGGAGGGCCCGGTCCTACGAGCAGTACTTC
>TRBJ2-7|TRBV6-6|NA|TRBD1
CASRKDRQGVEQYF
TGTGCCAGCAGGAAAGATCGACAGGGTGTCGAGCAGTACTTC
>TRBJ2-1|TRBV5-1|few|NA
CASSPLDSAPPNEQFF
TGCGCCAGCAGCCCCTTAGACTCCGCCCCTCCCAATGAGCAGTTCTTC
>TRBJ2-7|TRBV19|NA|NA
CASSIGPGIYEQYF
TGTGCCAGTAGTATAGGTCCGGGGATCTACGAGCAGTACTTC
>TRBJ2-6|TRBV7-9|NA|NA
CASSSSQVANVLTF
TGTGCCAGCAGCTCTTCTCAGGTGGCCAACGTCCTGACTTTC
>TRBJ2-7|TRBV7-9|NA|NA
CASSPTETYEQYF
TGTGCCAGCAGCCCGACAGAGACCTACGAGCAGTACTTC
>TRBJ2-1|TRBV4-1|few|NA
CASSQNKHDYNEQFF
TGCGCCAGCAGCCAAAACAAACACGATTACAATGAGCAGTTCTTC
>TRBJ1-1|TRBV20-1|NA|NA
CSASLGANTEAFF
TGCAGTGCTAGTCTAGGGGCGAACACTGAAGCTTTCTTT